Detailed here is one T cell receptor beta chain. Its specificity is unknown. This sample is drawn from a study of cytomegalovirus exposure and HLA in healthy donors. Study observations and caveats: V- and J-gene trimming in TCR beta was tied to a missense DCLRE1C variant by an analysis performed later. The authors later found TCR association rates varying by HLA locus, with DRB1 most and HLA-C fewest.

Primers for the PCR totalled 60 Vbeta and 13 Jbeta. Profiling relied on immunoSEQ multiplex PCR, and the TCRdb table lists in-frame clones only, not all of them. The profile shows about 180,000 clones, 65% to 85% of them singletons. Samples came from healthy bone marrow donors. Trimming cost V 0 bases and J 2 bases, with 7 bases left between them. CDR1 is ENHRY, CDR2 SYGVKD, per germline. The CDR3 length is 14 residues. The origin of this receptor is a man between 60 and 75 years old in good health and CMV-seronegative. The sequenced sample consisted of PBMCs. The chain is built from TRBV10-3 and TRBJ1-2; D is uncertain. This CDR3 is CAISESTRNYGYTF. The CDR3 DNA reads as TGTGCCATCAGTGAGTCAACAAGAAACTATGGCTACACCTTC.